A selection of T cell receptor beta chains follows, all from one sample in a study. TCRdb reprocessed the 5' RACE reads via MiXCR and lists one record per CDR3 protein. Counted here are about 43,000 distinct CDR3 sequences, 22% occurring once; the ten biggest clones make up roughly 4%. The sample comprised Tregs sorted from a lymph node. These receptors were collected from a female donor with breast cancer. Each CDR3 is given with its conserved first and last residue. D genes are given only for firm matches. Clone size is given for some rows only: seen once, a few or many times, or a class if the clone is expanded.

D: TRBD1; V: TRBV20-1; size: NA; J: TRBJ1-5; DNA: TGCAGTACTAGGCCTCGAACAGGGGGAGGTCAGCCCCAGCATTTT; CDR3: CSTRPRTGGGQPQHF
D: TRBD2; V: TRBV5-1; size: few; J: TRBJ2-7; DNA: TGCGCCAGCAGCTTGGGGTTCGCGGGAGGTTTTTACGAGCAGTACTTC; CDR3: CASSLGFAGGFYEQYF
D: NA; V: TRBV15; size: many; J: TRBJ1-2; DNA: TGTGCCACCAGCATCAGGGGATGGGTCTATGGCTACACCTTC; CDR3: CATSIRGWVYGYTF
D: NA; V: TRBV5-1; size: few; J: TRBJ1-1; DNA: TGCGCCAGCGGATCTAAGGACATGAACACTGAAGCTTTCTTT; CDR3: CASGSKDMNTEAFF
D: TRBD2; V: TRBV9; size: NA; J: TRBJ2-3; DNA: TGTGCCAGCAGCGTCAGCGGGAGTAGGTCAGATACGCAGTATTTT; CDR3: CASSVSGSRSDTQYF
D: TRBD2; V: TRBV12-3/TRBV12-4; size: NA; J: TRBJ2-1; DNA: TGTGCCAGCGGGGGGGGGGAGGTCTACAATGAGCAGTTCTTC; CDR3: CASGGGEVYNEQFF
D: NA; V: TRBV4-1; size: medium-sized; J: TRBJ2-1; DNA: TGCGCCAGCAGGCAAGACGGGTCCCAGTACAATGAGCAGTTCTTC; CDR3: CASRQDGSQYNEQFF
D: NA; V: TRBV5-1; size: few; J: TRBJ2-7; DNA: TGCGCCAGCAGCCCCCGGGGTCCCAATACCTACGAGCAGTACTTC; CDR3: CASSPRGPNTYEQYF
D: TRBD2; V: TRBV7-6; size: NA; J: TRBJ2-1; DNA: TGTGCCAGCAGCTCCCTCCCGGGGGGGTCCGGCAATGAGCAGTTCTTC; CDR3: CASSSLPGGSGNEQFF
D: TRBD2; V: TRBV10-3; size: few; J: TRBJ2-1; DNA: TGTGCCATCAGTGAGGAGGGACTAGCGGGAGGCTATGAGCAGTTCTTC; CDR3: CAISEEGLAGGYEQFF
D: TRBD2; V: TRBV10-3; size: NA; J: TRBJ2-1; DNA: TGTGCCATCAGTGAGTCACCGGGACTAGCGGAAAATGAGCAGTTCTTC; CDR3: CAISESPGLAENEQFF
D: NA; V: TRBV7-9; size: few; J: TRBJ2-2; DNA: TGTGCCAGCAGCTTATCGTTGGGGGTGAACACCGGGGAGCTGTTTTTT; CDR3: CASSLSLGVNTGELFF
D: NA; V: TRBV6-5; size: many; J: TRBJ2-5; DNA: TGTGCCAGCAGTTACTCCGGGGTCGAGACCCAGTACTTC; CDR3: CASSYSGVETQYF
D: NA; V: TRBV7-8; size: NA; J: TRBJ2-2; DNA: TGTGCCAGCAGCCCCGGTGGGGTGGGGAACACCGGGGAGCTGTTTTTT; CDR3: CASSPGGVGNTGELFF
D: NA; V: TRBV21-1; size: many; J: TRBJ2-7; DNA: TGTGCCAGCAGCAAGGCGGAAACCTACGAGCAGTACTTC; CDR3: CASSKAETYEQYF
D: TRBD1; V: TRBV20-1; size: once; J: TRBJ1-1; DNA: TGCAGTGAAGGGCAGGGGGGGCCTGAAGCTTTCTTT; CDR3: CSEGQGGPEAFF
D: NA; V: TRBV4-1; size: medium-sized; J: TRBJ2-7; DNA: TGCGCCAGCAGCCCTCTTGAGGGGAGCTCCTACGAGCAGTACTTC; CDR3: CASSPLEGSSYEQYF
D: TRBD2; V: TRBV12-3/TRBV12-4; size: many; J: TRBJ2-5; DNA: TGTGCCAGCAGCCTGGGAGGGACTAGGAAGACCCAGTACTTC; CDR3: CASSLGGTRKTQYF
D: TRBD2; V: TRBV7-9; size: many; J: TRBJ2-5; DNA: TGTGCCAGCAGCGAAGGGACTAGCGGAGTTCAAGAGACCCAGTACTTC; CDR3: CASSEGTSGVQETQYF
D: NA; V: TRBV7-9; size: few; J: TRBJ1-5; DNA: TGTGCCAGCAGCTACCATAATCAGCCCCAGCATTTT; CDR3: CASSYHNQPQHF
D: NA; V: TRBV20-1; size: NA; J: TRBJ1-4; DNA: TGCAGTGCTCGAGGGGGGCCTAATGAAAAACTGTTTTTT; CDR3: CSARGGPNEKLFF
D: NA; V: TRBV3-1; size: NA; J: TRBJ1-5; DNA: TGTGCCAGCAGCCAAGATCCACGGCGTGATCAGCCCCAGCATTTT; CDR3: CASSQDPRRDQPQHF
D: NA; V: TRBV12-3/TRBV12-4; size: NA; J: TRBJ2-7; DNA: TGTGCCAGATCGACAGTGATAACCTACGAGCAGTACTTC; CDR3: CARSTVITYEQYF
D: NA; V: TRBV20-1; size: NA; J: TRBJ1-1; DNA: TGCAGTGCTAGAAGGGGGGGTTTGGACACTGAAGCTTTCTTT; CDR3: CSARRGGLDTEAFF
D: NA; V: TRBV7-6; size: NA; J: TRBJ2-2; DNA: TGTGCCAGCAGGCACGACAGGAGAGGTTCCGGGGAGCTGTTTTTT; CDR3: CASRHDRRGSGELFF
D: NA; V: TRBV20-1; size: NA; J: TRBJ1-6; DNA: TGCAGTGCTAGAGCCCCCGTGAGCTCCTATAATTCACCCCTCCACTTT; CDR3: CSARAPVSSYNSPLHF
D: TRBD2; V: TRBV12-3/TRBV12-4; size: NA; J: TRBJ2-1; DNA: TGTGCCAGCAGTTTACTGGGCGGGGGTCGCTTGGGGGAGCAGTTCTTC; CDR3: CASSLLGGGRLGEQFF
D: TRBD2; V: TRBV7-3; size: NA; J: TRBJ2-1; DNA: TGTGCCAGCAGCTCGGGGACTAGCGAAGATGAGCGGTTCTTC; CDR3: CASSSGTSEDERFF
D: NA; V: TRBV12-3/TRBV12-4; size: NA; J: TRBJ2-5; DNA: TGTGCCAGCAGTTTGGTCCGAGCGCACAAAACGGAGACCCAGTACTTC; CDR3: CASSLVRAHKTETQYF
D: TRBD1; V: TRBV20-1; size: few; J: TRBJ2-7; DNA: TGCAGTGCTAGGCCCCGGGACAGGGCGTACGAGCAGTACTTC; CDR3: CSARPRDRAYEQYF
D: TRBD1; V: TRBV28; size: NA; J: TRBJ1-6; DNA: TGTGCCAGCAGCTTGACAGGGAGGGCTTCACCCCTCCACTTT; CDR3: CASSLTGRASPLHF
D: TRBD1; V: TRBV7-9; size: NA; J: TRBJ1-2; DNA: TGTGCCAGCAGCCTGGGACAGGGGGCAGTCTATGGCTACACCTTC; CDR3: CASSLGQGAVYGYTF
D: TRBD2; V: TRBV29-1; size: NA; J: TRBJ2-3; DNA: TGCAGCGCTGAACCGACTAGCGAAGTGACAGATACGCAGTATTTT; CDR3: CSAEPTSEVTDTQYF
D: NA; V: TRBV25-1; size: NA; J: TRBJ1-1; DNA: TGTGCCAGCAGTGAACGGGACAATAACACTGAAGCTTTCTTT; CDR3: CASSERDNNTEAFF
D: TRBD1; V: TRBV5-1; size: many; J: TRBJ2-2; DNA: TGCGCCAGCCACCTTCAGGGGGCATCCGGGGAGCTGTTTTTT; CDR3: CASHLQGASGELFF
D: NA; V: TRBV7-6; size: few; J: TRBJ2-3; DNA: TGTGCCAGCAGCCCCCCTAGAGATACGCAGTATTTT; CDR3: CASSPPRDTQYF
D: NA; V: TRBV7-2; size: NA; J: TRBJ1-6; DNA: TGTGCCAGCAGCTTCTACAGGGAATACGGCGATACACCCCTCCACTTT; CDR3: CASSFYREYGDTPLHF
D: NA; V: TRBV29-1; size: NA; J: TRBJ2-5; DNA: TGCAGCGTTGGTGCCGGAAGAGGAGTCGGGGAGACCCAGTACTTC; CDR3: CSVGAGRGVGETQYF
D: TRBD2; V: TRBV27; size: few; J: TRBJ2-1; DNA: TGTGCCAGCAGTTGGTTAGCGGGTAATTACTACAATGAGCAGTTCTTC; CDR3: CASSWLAGNYYNEQFF
D: TRBD1; V: TRBV11-2; size: NA; J: TRBJ2-7; DNA: TGTGCCAGCTGCTGGACAGGGGGCTACGAGCAGTACTTC; CDR3: CASCWTGGYEQYF
D: NA; V: TRBV21-1; size: NA; J: TRBJ1-1; DNA: TGTGCCAGCAGCAAGACGGACACCATCACTGAAGCTTTCTTT; CDR3: CASSKTDTITEAFF
D: NA; V: TRBV6-6; size: NA; J: TRBJ1-1; DNA: TGTGCCAGCAGGCGGGGATACACTGAAGCTTTCTTT; CDR3: CASRRGYTEAFF
D: TRBD1; V: TRBV29-1; size: few; J: TRBJ1-5; DNA: TGCAGCGTAGGGGGCCTCAATCAGCCCCAGCATTTT; CDR3: CSVGGLNQPQHF
D: TRBD1; V: TRBV28; size: NA; J: TRBJ2-5; DNA: TGTGCCGGCAGTAGGGGGCTGCTCTACCAAGAGACCCAGTACTTC; CDR3: CAGSRGLLYQETQYF
D: NA; V: TRBV29-1; size: many; J: TRBJ2-5; DNA: TGCAGCGTTGATGGTTTACACAGCCAAGAGACCCAGTACTTC; CDR3: CSVDGLHSQETQYF
D: TRBD2; V: TRBV11-3; size: NA; J: TRBJ2-6; DNA: TGTGCCAGCAGCTTAACCAACTCTCCCGCGGGAGAGTCTGCAGGGGCCAACGTCCTGACTTTC; CDR3: CASSLTNSPAGESAGANVLTF
D: NA; V: TRBV11-1; size: NA; J: TRBJ1-2; DNA: TGTGCCAGCAGTTACGGAACAGACTATGGCTACACCTTC; CDR3: CASSYGTDYGYTF
D: TRBD2; V: TRBV29-1; size: NA; J: TRBJ2-1; DNA: TGCAGCGCCAGGGCGGGAGGGCCGAACCCCTACAATGAGGAGTTCTTC; CDR3: CSARAGGPNPYNEEFF
D: NA; V: TRBV7-2; size: many; J: TRBJ2-2; DNA: TGTGCCAGCAGCTTGGTCCGTCTCACCGGGGAGCTGTTTTTT; CDR3: CASSLVRLTGELFF
D: TRBD1; V: TRBV7-3; size: NA; J: TRBJ1-1; DNA: TGTACCAGCAGCTTAATGGGAGGACAGGGGGAAGCTTTCTTT; CDR3: CTSSLMGGQGEAFF
D: NA; V: TRBV20-1; size: few; J: TRBJ2-3; DNA: TGCAGTGCTAGAGATCTTTGGCATACGCAGTATTTT; CDR3: CSARDLWHTQYF
D: NA; V: TRBV7-6; size: NA; J: TRBJ2-3; DNA: TGTGCCTCGGGACTTGTGAGCACAGATACGCAGTATTTT; CDR3: CASGLVSTDTQYF
D: NA; V: TRBV4-1; size: NA; J: TRBJ1-2; DNA: TGCGCCAGCAGCCTCACGATCTGGGGCAACCATGGCTACACCTTC; CDR3: CASSLTIWGNHGYTF